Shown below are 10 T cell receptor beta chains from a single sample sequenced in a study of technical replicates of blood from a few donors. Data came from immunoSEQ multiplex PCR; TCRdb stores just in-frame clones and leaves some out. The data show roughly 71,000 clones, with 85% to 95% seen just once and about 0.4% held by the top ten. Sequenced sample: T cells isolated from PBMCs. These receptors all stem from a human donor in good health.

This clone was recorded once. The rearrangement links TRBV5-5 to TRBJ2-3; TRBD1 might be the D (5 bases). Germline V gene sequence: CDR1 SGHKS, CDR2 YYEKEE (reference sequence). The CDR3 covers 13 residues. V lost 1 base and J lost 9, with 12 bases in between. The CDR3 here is CASSLKGRVTQYF. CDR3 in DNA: TGTGCCAGCAGCTTGAAGGGCAGGGTAACGCAGTATTTT. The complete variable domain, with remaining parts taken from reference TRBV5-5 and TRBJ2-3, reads DAGVTQSPTHLIKTRGQQVTLRCSPISGHKSVSWYQQVLGQGPQFIFQYYEKEERGRGNFPDRFSARQFPNYSSELNVNALLLGDSALYLCASSLKGRVTQYFGPGTRLTVL.

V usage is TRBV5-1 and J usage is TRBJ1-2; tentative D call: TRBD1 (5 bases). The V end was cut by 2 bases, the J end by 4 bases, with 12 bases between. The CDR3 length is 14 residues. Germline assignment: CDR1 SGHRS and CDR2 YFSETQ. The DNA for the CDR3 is TGCGCCAGCAGCTTTGACCTCCAGGGCTATGGCTACACCTTC. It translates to CASSFDLQGYGYTF. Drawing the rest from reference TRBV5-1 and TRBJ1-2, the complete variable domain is KAGVTQTPRYLIKTRGQQVTLSCSPISGHRSVSWYQQTPGQGLQFLFEYFSETQRNKGNFPGRFSGRQFSNSRSEMNVSTLELGDSALYLCASSFDLQGYGYTFGSGTRLTVV.

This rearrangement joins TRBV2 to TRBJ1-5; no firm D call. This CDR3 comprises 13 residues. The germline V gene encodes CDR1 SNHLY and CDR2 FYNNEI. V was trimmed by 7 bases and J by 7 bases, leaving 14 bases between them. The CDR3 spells CASKLLDGQPQHF. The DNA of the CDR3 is TGTGCCAGCAAACTACTAGACGGCCAGCCCCAGCATTTT.

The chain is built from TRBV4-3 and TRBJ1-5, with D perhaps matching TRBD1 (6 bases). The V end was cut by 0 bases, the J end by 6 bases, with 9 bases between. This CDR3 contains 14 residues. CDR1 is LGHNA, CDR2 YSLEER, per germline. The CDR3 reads CASSQDRGGQPQHF. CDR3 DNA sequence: TGCGCCAGCAGCCAAGACAGGGGTGGTCAGCCCCAGCATTTT.

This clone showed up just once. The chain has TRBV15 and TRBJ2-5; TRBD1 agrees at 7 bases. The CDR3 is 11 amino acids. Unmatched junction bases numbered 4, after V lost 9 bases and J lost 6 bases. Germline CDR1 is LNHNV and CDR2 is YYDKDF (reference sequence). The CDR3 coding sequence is TGTGCCACAATACAGGGGAAGACCCAGTACTTC. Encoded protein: CATIQGKTQYF.

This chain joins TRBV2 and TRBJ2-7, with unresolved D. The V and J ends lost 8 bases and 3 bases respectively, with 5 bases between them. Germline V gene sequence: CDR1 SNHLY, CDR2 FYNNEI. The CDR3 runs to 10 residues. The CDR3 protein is CASSIYEQYF. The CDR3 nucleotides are TGTGCCAGCTCAATCTACGAGCAGTACTTC.

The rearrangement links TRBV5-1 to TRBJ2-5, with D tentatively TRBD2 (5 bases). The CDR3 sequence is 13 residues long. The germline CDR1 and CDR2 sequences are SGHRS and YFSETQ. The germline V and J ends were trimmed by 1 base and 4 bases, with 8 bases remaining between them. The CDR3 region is CASSLSRGETQYF. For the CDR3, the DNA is TGCGCCAGCAGCTTGAGCCGGGGAGAGACCCAGTACTTC.

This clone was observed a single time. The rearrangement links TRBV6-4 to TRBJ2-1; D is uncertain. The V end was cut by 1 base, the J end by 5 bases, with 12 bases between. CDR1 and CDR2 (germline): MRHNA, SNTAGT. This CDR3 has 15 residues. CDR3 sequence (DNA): TGTGCCAGCAGTGACTACAGCAACCTCCACAATGAGCAGTTCTTC. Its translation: CASSDYSNLHNEQFF.

This CDR3 is CASSLGGLAGEETQYF. In DNA form, the CDR3 reads TGTGCCAGCAGCTTAGGAGGACTAGCGGGAGAAGAGACCCAGTACTTC. This chain uses TRBV7-2 with TRBJ2-5; TRBD2 matches 13 bases. The CDR3 length is 16 residues. CDR1 and CDR2 (germline): SGHTA, FQGNSA. The junction had 2 bases not matched to a gene; V was cut back by 1 base and J by 3 bases.

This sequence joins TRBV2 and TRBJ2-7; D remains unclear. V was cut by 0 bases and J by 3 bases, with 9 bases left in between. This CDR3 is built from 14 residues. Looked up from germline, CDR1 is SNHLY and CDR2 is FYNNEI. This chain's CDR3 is CASSEALGDYEQYF. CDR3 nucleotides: TGTGCCAGCAGTGAAGCTCTAGGAGACTACGAGCAGTACTTC. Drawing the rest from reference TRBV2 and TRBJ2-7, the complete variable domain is EPEVTQTPSHQVTQMGQEVILRCVPISNHLYFYWYRQILGQKVEFLVSFYNNEISEKSEIFDDQFSVERPDGSNFTLKIRSTKLEDSAMYFCASSEALGDYEQYFGPGTRLTVT.